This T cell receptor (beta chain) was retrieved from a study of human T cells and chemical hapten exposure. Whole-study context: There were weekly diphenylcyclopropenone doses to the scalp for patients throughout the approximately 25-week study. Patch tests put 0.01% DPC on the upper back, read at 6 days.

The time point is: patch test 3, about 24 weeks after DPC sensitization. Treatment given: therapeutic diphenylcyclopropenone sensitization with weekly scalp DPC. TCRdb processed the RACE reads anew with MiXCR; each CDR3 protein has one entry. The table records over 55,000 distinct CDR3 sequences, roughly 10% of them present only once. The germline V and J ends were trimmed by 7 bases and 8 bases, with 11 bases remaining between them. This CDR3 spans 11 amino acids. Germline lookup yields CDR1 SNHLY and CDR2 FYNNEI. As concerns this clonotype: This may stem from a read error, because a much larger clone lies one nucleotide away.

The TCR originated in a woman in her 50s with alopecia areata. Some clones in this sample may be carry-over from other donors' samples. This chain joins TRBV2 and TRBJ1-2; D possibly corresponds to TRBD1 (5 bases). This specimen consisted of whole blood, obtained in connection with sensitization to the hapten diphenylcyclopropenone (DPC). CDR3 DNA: TGTGCCAGCACTGGAGACAGAGGCTACACCTTC. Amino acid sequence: CASTGDRGYTF.